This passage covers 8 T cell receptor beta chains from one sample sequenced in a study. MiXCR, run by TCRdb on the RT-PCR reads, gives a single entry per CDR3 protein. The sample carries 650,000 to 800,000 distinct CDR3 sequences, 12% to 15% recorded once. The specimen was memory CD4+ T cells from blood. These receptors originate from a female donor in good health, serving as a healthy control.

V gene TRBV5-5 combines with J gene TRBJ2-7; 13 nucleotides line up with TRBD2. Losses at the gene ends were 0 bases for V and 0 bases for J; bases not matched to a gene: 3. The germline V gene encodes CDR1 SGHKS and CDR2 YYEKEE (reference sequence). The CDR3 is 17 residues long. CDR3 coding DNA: TGTGCCAGCAGCTTGGGGACTAGCGGGGGAAGCTCCTACGAGCAGTACTTC. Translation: CASSLGTSGGSSYEQYF. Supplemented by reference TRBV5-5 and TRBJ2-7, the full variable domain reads DAGVTQSPTHLIKTRGQQVTLRCSPISGHKSVSWYQQVLGQGPQFIFQYYEKEERGRGNFPDRFSARQFPNYSSELNVNALLLGDSALYLCASSLGTSGGSSYEQYFGPGTRLTVT.

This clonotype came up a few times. Here the CDR3 reads CASSLARTPNYGYTF. CDR3 DNA: TGTGCCAGCAGCTTAGCGCGGACCCCTAACTATGGCTACACCTTC. J is TRBJ1-2 and V is TRBV7-2, with D unclear. CDR1 SGHTA and CDR2 FQGNSA come from the germline V gene. This CDR3 comprises 15 residues. V was pared by 0 bases and J by 0 bases, with 8 bases between.

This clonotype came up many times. The CDR3 loop is CASRRDSNTDTQYF. CDR3 nucleotide sequence: TGTGCCAGCAGAAGGGACAGCAACACAGATACGCAGTATTTT. The chain employs TRBV6-5 and TRBJ2-3, with 7 bases identical to TRBD1. In germline, CDR1 is MNHEY, CDR2 SVGAGI. The length of the CDR3 is 14 residues. V shed 6 bases, J shed 2 bases, and the junction held 5 bases outside the gene matches.

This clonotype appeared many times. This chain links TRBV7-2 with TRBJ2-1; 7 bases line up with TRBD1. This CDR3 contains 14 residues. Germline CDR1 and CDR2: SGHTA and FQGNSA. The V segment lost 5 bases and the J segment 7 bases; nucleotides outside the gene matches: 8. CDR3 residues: CASSPATGSNEQFF. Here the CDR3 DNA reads TGTGCCAGCAGCCCGGCGACAGGGAGTAATGAGCAGTTCTTC.

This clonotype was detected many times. The CDR3 sequence is CSATTTSSYEQYF. The CDR3 DNA follows: TGCAGTGCTACAACGACTAGTTCCTACGAGCAGTACTTC. The chain is built from TRBV20-1 and TRBJ2-7; D might be TRBD2 (6 bases). Trimming took off 4 bases at V and 1 base at J, with 11 bases between the two ends. The CDR3 is 13 residues long. Germline CDR1 is DFQATT and CDR2 is SNEGSKA (reference sequence).

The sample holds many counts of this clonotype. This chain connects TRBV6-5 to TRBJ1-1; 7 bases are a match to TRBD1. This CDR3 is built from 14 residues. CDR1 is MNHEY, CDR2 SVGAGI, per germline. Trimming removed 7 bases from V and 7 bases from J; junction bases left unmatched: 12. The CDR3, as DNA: TGTGCCAGCACCCACGGGAGGGGGCAGGGTGAAGCTTTCTTT. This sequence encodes CASTHGRGQGEAFF.

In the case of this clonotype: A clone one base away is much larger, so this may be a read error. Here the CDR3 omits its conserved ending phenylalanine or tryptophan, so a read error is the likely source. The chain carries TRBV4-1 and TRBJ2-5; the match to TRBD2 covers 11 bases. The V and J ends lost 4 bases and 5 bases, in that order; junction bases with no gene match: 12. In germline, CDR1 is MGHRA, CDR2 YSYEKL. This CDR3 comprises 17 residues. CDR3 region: CASSRGATSGIGETQYV. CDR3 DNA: TGCGCCAGCAGCCGTGGAGCGACTAGCGGGATAGGTGAGACCCAGTACGTC.

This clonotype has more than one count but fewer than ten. As DNA, the CDR3 is TGCAGTGCTGGAAGGGGGCAGCGGCGGGCTTTCTTT. Protein sequence: CSAGRGQRRAFF. The chain combines TRBV20-1 with TRBJ1-1, with 7 bases aligning to TRBD1. The trim removed 5 bases at V and 11 bases at J, leaving 11 bases unmatched. Germline CDR1 DFQATT, CDR2 SNEGSKA (reference sequence). The CDR3 consists of 12 residues.